These T cell receptor beta chains were read from a single sample in a study of shared clonotypes between healthy human individuals. Some clones are missing from TCRdb's copy, which holds only in-frame ones; the method was immunoSEQ multiplex PCR. This table holds millions of clones, over 85% found once. The sequencing sample was made of naive CD8+ T cells sorted from blood. Every receptor here comes from a young man in good health. Each CDR3 is given with its conserved first and last residue. The D gene is left open where the match is weak. Clone size appears in some rows only: once, few, many, or a class for an expanded clone.

size | J | V | D | DNA | CDR3
. | TRBJ1-1 | TRBV4-1 | . | TGCGCCAGCAGCCAAGATGCGGACAGCGGGTTTGAAGCTTTCTTT | CASSQDADSGFEAFF
. | TRBJ1-3 | TRBV10-3 | . | TGTGCCATCAATGAGGGTACTTATGGAAACACCATATATTTT | CAINEGTYGNTIYF
few | TRBJ1-5 | TRBV5-1 | . | TGCGCCAGCAGCTTGTCGGGGAATCAGCCCCAGCATTTT | CASSLSGNQPQHF
. | TRBJ2-1 | TRBV4-2 | . | TGTGCCAGCAGCCGCGTAATCAGTGGGGGGAATTACAATGAGCAGTTCTTC | CASSRVISGGNYNEQFF
. | TRBJ1-6 | TRBV30 | TRBD1 | TGTGCCTGGAGCCCGGACAGGGGGAAAGAATTATTCTATAATTCACCCCTCCACTTT | CAWSPDRGKELFYNSPLHF
. | TRBJ2-7 | TRBV6-5 | . | TGTGCCAGCAGATCCGGTTACGAGCAGTACTTC | CASRSGYEQYF
. | TRBJ2-5 | TRBV7-9 | TRBD2 | TGTGCCAGCAGCTTGTGGGCGGGGGGGCAAGAGACCCAGTACTTC | CASSLWAGGQETQYF
once | TRBJ1-2 | TRBV13 | . | TGTGCCAGCAGCTTAGTGGGGACTGACTATGGCTACACCTTC | CASSLVGTDYGYTF
once | TRBJ1-1 | TRBV4-1 | . | TGCGCCAGCAGCCGAGGAGGGGAGAACACTGAAGCTTTCTTT | CASSRGGENTEAFF
. | TRBJ2-1 | TRBV7-8 | . | TGTGCCAGCAGCTCTAGCAGTGAGCAGTTCTTC | CASSSSSEQFF
. | TRBJ2-1 | TRBV6-5 | . | TGTGCCAGCAGTTACTCTAGCTCCTACAATGAGCAGTTCTTC | CASSYSSSYNEQFF
once | TRBJ2-1 | TRBV11-2 | TRBD1 | TGTGCCAGCAGCTTAGGTCCGGGACAGCTATACAATGAGCAGTTCTTC | CASSLGPGQLYNEQFF
. | TRBJ2-1 | TRBV29-1 | . | TGCAGCGTTGATTATGGCGGCCGATACAATGAGCAGTTCTTC | CSVDYGGRYNEQFF
. | TRBJ2-3 | TRBV9 | . | TGTGCCAGCAGCGTAGTAGAGGGGGGGCTCCCAGATACGCAGTATTTT | CASSVVEGGLPDTQYF
. | TRBJ2-7 | TRBV19 | . | TGTGCCAGTAGTCCCAGGCTAAACTACGAGCAGTACTTC | CASSPRLNYEQYF
. | TRBJ2-7 | TRBV19 | . | TGTGCCAGTAGTATGGGGGCCGCCTACGAGCAGTACTTC | CASSMGAAYEQYF
. | TRBJ1-2 | TRBV5-1 | . | TGCGCCAGCAGCTCATCGACGGCCTCAGACTATGGCTACACCTTC | CASSSSTASDYGYTF
. | TRBJ1-4 | TRBV28 | TRBD1 | TGTGCCAGCAGTTGGGGACAGGGGCCGGAATACTATAATGAAAAACTGTTTTTT | CASSWGQGPEYYNEKLFF
. | TRBJ1-5 | TRBV6-5 | TRBD1 | TGTGCCAGCAGCTCCGGGACAGCGGGTTATCAGCCCCAGCATTTT | CASSSGTAGYQPQHF
. | TRBJ2-3 | TRBV7-8 | TRBD2 | TGTGCCAGCAGCTTAGTAGCGGGAGGGCCAGATACGCAGTATTTT | CASSLVAGGPDTQYF
. | TRBJ2-7 | TRBV30 | TRBD2 | TGTGCCTGGAGTGTAGGAGCGGGGTACGAGCAGTACTTC | CAWSVGAGYEQYF
. | TRBJ1-4 | TRBV6-6 | . | TGTGCCAGCAGCCAAGGGGAAAATGAAAAACTGTTTTTT | CASSQGENEKLFF
. | TRBJ2-3 | TRBV11-2 | . | TGTGCCAGCAGGGGCGGAGTAGATACGCAGTATTTT | CASRGGVDTQYF
. | TRBJ2-1 | TRBV6-5 | TRBD2 | TGTGCCAGCAGTACGGGACTAGCGACTTACAATGAGCAGTTCTTC | CASSTGLATYNEQFF
. | TRBJ1-6 | TRBV13 | TRBD1 | TGTGCCAGCAGCTTGGACAGGGCCAATTCACCCCTCCACTTT | CASSLDRANSPLHF
. | TRBJ2-7 | TRBV7-9 | . | TGTGCCAGCAGCCCACAGGACCCGGGACACACCTACGAGCAGTACTTC | CASSPQDPGHTYEQYF
many | TRBJ2-7 | TRBV10-3 | TRBD2 | TGTGCCATCAGTGAGTCAAGAGCTAGCGGAGATCGCAACGAGCAGTACTTC | CAISESRASGDRNEQYF
. | TRBJ2-7 | TRBV2 | TRBD2 | TGTGCCAGCAGTGAATCGGCGGGAGGGCCGATCTACGAGCAGTACTTC | CASSESAGGPIYEQYF
. | TRBJ1-1 | TRBV18 | . | TGTGCCAGCTCACCAGAAGGGCTTGAAGCTTTCTTT | CASSPEGLEAFF
. | TRBJ2-3 | TRBV6-5 | . | TGTGCCAGCACCAGCTCCGGGGCAGATACGCAGTATTTT | CASTSSGADTQYF
. | TRBJ2-7 | TRBV16 | . | TGTGCCAGCAGCCAATTTGATCCTGAGGGATACGAGCAGTACTTC | CASSQFDPEGYEQYF
. | TRBJ2-7 | TRBV5-1 | . | TGCGCCAGCAGCTCCAGTTTGGGTACCTACGAGCAGTACTTC | CASSSSLGTYEQYF
. | TRBJ2-7 | TRBV7-9 | . | TGTGCCAGCAGCTCAAACAGGGAACCGGGGTACGAGCAGTACTTC | CASSSNREPGYEQYF
. | TRBJ1-4 | TRBV27 | . | TGTGCCAGCAGTCTGGGCAGGAGGACCTCAACTAATGAAAAACTGTTTTTT | CASSLGRRTSTNEKLFF
. | TRBJ1-1 | TRBV2 | . | TGTGCCAGCAGTGAGACGTGGGGCACTGAAGCTTTCTTT | CASSETWGTEAFF
. | TRBJ1-6 | TRBV5-1 | TRBD1 | TGCGCCAGCAGCTTGGAGGGACAGGGCCTGAGCTCCTATAATTCACCCCTCCACTTT | CASSLEGQGLSSYNSPLHF
. | TRBJ2-7 | TRBV7-6 | TRBD1 | TGTGCCAGCAGCCAGAGGGGGACAGGGGGCTACGAGCAGTACTTC | CASSQRGTGGYEQYF
. | TRBJ2-2 | TRBV30 | . | TGTGCCATCGGGGTTACCGGGGAGCTGTTTTTT | CAIGVTGELFF
. | TRBJ1-1 | TRBV5-6 | TRBD1 | TGTGCCAGCGGTCAGGGGGACACTGAAGCTTTCTTT | CASGQGDTEAFF
. | TRBJ2-1 | TRBV9 | . | TGTGCCAGCAGCGTAGCGGTCGGCAATGAGCAGTTCTTC | CASSVAVGNEQFF
. | TRBJ2-5 | TRBV7-9 | TRBD2 | TGTGCCAGCACCCTCGGAGTAGCGGGAGGGCCGGGGGAGACCCAGTACTTC | CASTLGVAGGPGETQYF
. | TRBJ2-7 | TRBV7-8 | . | TGTGCCAGCAGCTTGGCCCCAGACAGATCCTACGAGCAGTACTTC | CASSLAPDRSYEQYF
. | TRBJ2-7 | TRBV27 | . | TGTGCCAGCAGCCTGGGTGACGAGCAGTACTTC | CASSLGDEQYF
. | TRBJ1-1 | TRBV6-1 | . | TGTGCCAGCACCATACTTTACACTGAAGCTTTCTTT | CASTILYTEAFF
. | TRBJ2-6 | TRBV5-6 | . | TGTGCCAGCAGCTTCGGAGGCGCTGGGGCCAACGTCCTGACTTTC | CASSFGGAGANVLTF
. | TRBJ2-7 | TRBV27 | . | TGTGCCAGCAGCGCCTCGGACGGTGAATCGTCCTACGAGCAGTACTTC | CASSASDGESSYEQYF
. | TRBJ1-2 | TRBV4-1 | TRBD1 | TGCGCCAGCAGCCAAGGGGACAGGGACCCCTATGGCTACACCTTC | CASSQGDRDPYGYTF
. | TRBJ1-5 | TRBV6-6 | . | TGTGCCAGCAGTAGGGGTCAGAATCAGCCCCAGCATTTT | CASSRGQNQPQHF
. | TRBJ2-1 | TRBV4-3 | . | TGCGCCAGCAGCCAAGATCGGCAGGGGCCTCGAGTTTATGATGAGCAGTTCTTC | CASSQDRQGPRVYDEQFF